This T cell receptor (beta chain) comes out of a study of T cell responses to AZD1222 COVID-19 vaccine. The CDR3 is made up of 14 amino acids. Profiling relied on immunoSEQ multiplex PCR, and the TCRdb table lists in-frame clones only, not all of them. The sample contains about 92,000 clones, 65% to 90% of which appear only once. The chain combines TRBV21-1 with TRBJ1-5; TRBD1 was called by the table and not checked on the DNA. TRBV21-1 is shown as a pseudogene. The material was peripheral blood, obtained on day 0 of AZD1222 vaccination. This clonotype originated in an adult in good health. The CDR3 reads CASSMGQGNQPQHF. For the CDR3, the DNA is TGTGCCAGCAGCATGGGACAGGGCAATCAGCCCCAGCATTTT.